This T cell receptor beta chain derives from a study of T cell responses to AZD1222 COVID-19 vaccine. Across the whole study: Second-dose intervals of approximately 4 or approximately 12 weeks were pooled. General study points: Among spike-specific TCRs, nearly half reportedly target unmutated variant regions. In a largely white British group with more females than males, clonal diversity was possibly underestimated. After the peak T cell response, and only then, were repertoires sampled.

Points on this clone: Its antigen is unknown.

TCRdb keeps only in-frame clones here, not all; method: immunoSEQ multiplex PCR. The profile covers over 100,000 clones, with roughly 90% appearing a single time and roughly 6% taken by the ten largest. This clonotype was sampled from an adult in good health. The sample was peripheral blood, taken on day 0 of AZD1222 vaccination.

CDR3 coding DNA: TGTGCCAGCAGCCCGGCGCGGGGGCTAGCGGGGGGCTACGAGCAGTACTTC. Its translation is CASSPARGLAGGYEQYF. V usage is TRBV7-9 and J usage is TRBJ2-7; 11 nucleotides match TRBD2. The V gene's germline CDR1 is SEHNR and CDR2 FQNEAQ (reference sequence). The length of the CDR3 is 17 residues. Trimming took 5 bases from V and 3 from J; bases not matched to a gene: 12.